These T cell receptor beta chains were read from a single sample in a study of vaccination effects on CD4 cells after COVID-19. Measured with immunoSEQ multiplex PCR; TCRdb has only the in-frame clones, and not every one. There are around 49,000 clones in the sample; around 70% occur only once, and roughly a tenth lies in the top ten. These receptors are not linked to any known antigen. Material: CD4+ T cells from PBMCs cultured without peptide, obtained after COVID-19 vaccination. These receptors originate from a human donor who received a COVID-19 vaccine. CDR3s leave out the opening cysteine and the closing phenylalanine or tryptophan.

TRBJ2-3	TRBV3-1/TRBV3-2	ASSSSGITDTQY
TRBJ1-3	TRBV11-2	ASSLTEGGNTIY
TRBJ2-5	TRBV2	ASTTGQETQY
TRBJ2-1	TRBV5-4	ASSLVAGNGNEQF
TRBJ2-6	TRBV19	ASRLRNRGRGSGANVLT
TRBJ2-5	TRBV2	ASSSGALQETQY
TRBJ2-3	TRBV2	ASRDNYLSSSTDTQY
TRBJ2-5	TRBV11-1	ASSLTTGGLGTQY
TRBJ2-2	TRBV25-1	ASSDLGAANTGELF
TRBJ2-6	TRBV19	ASSRGLTAGANVLT
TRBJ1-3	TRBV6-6	ASSSTGAGGNTIY
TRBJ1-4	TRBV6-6	ASSYRAGFEKLF
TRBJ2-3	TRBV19	ASSISTDTQY
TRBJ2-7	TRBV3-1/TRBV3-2	ASSQFTGSHEQY
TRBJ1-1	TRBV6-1	ASSEPPQGVNTEAF
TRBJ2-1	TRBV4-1	ASSQVRANEQF
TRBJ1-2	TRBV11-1	ASSPRAGYYGYT
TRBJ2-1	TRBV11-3	ASSLEGSSYNEQF
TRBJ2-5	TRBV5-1	ASSPGLAGGPEETQY
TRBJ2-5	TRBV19	ASRYGGNQETQY
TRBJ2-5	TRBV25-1	ASSEFLSGGWAETQY
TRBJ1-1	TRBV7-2	ASSLQGGDTEAF
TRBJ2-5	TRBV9	ASSGLARGETQY
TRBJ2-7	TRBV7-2	ASSLGRGTYEQY
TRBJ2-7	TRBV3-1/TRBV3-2	ASSQTGGSYEQY
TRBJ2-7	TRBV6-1	ASSEMNSGGTSSYEQY
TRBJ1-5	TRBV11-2	ASSLDRGQPQH
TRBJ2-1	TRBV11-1	ASSLARFPDGGQF
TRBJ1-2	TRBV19	ASLEQGFYGYT
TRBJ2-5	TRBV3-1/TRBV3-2	ASSQAEGTQY
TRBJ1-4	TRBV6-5	ASENEKLF
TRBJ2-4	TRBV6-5	ASRRDGLAKNIQY